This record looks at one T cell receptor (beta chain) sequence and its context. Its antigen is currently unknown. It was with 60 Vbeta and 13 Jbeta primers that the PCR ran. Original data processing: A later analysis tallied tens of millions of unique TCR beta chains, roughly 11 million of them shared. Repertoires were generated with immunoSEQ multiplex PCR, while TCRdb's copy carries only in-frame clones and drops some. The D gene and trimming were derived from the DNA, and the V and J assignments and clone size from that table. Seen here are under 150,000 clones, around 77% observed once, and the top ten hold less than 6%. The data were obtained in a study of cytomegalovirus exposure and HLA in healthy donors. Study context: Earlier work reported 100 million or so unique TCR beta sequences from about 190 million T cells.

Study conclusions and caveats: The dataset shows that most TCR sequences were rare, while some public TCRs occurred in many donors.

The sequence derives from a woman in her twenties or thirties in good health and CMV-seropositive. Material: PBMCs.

The CDR3 spells CASRTYTSGSNEQFF. In nucleotides, the CDR3 is TGCGCCAGCCGAACTTACACTAGCGGGAGTAATGAGCAGTTCTTC. This chain links TRBV4-1 with TRBJ2-1; 11 bases are shared with TRBD2. This CDR3 comprises 15 residues. The germline V gene has CDR1 MGHRA and CDR2 YSYEKL. With 8 bases clipped from V and 7 bases from J, the junction kept 10 bases outside the gene matches.